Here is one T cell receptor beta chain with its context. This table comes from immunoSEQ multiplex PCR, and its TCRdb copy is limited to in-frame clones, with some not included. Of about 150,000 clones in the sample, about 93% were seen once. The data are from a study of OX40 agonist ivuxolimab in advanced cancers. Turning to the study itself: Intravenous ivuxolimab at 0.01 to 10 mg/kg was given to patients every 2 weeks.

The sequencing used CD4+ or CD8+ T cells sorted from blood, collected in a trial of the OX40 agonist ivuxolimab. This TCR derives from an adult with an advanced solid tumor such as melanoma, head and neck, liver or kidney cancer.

CDR3 protein: CASSPRDIYGYTF. CDR3 DNA: TGTGCCAGCTCACCCCGGGACATCTATGGCTACACCTTC. The chain carries TRBV18 and TRBJ1-2, with TRBD1 as a possible D gene (6 bases). Germline loops: CDR1 KGHSH, CDR2 LQKENI. Trimming removed 3 bases from V and 4 bases from J, with 9 bases in between. This CDR3 is 13 amino acids long.